These 19 T cell receptor beta chains were all obtained from the same sample, sequenced in a study of metastatic and nonmetastatic thyroid tumors. Until they underwent thyroid surgery, no patient had received any treatment. TCRdb called clones again from the PCR reads with MiXCR. Of tens of thousands of clones in the sample, 16% were seen once. The material sequenced was blood. All receptors come from a female donor with papillary thyroid cancer or a benign thyroid nodule (not recorded which). Some clones in this sample may be carry-over from other donors' samples.

This clone was detected ten times or more. The rearrangement links TRBV20-1 to TRBJ2-7, with D possibly matching TRBD1 (6 bases). The V gene lost 0 bases and the J gene lost 1 base, with 10 bases spanning the gap. This CDR3 region has 14 residues. From germline, CDR1 is DFQATT and CDR2 SNEGSKA (reference sequence). CDR3 bases: TGCAGTGCTAGAGATAGGGACACTTCCTACGAGCAGTACTTC. Amino acid sequence: CSARDRDTSYEQYF.

This clone was detected only a few times. This chain joins TRBV12-3 or TRBV12-4 and TRBJ1-5, with D perhaps TRBD1 (5 bases). Trimming removed 6 bases from V and 0 bases from J, with 6 bases in between. The CDR3 is 13 residues long. CDR3 nucleotides: TGTGCCAGCAGGGGGGATAGCAATCAGCCCCAGCATTTT. Amino acid sequence: CASRGDSNQPQHF.

This clone was seen repeatedly, ten times or more. The rearrangement links TRBV15 to TRBJ2-3; possible D gene TRBD2, 6 bases. CDR1 is LNHNV, CDR2 YYDKDF, per germline (reference sequence). The CDR3 totals 15 residues. V was cut by 3 bases and J by 2 bases, with 12 bases left in between. CDR3 coding DNA: TGTGCCACCAGCAGCCCTCAGGGACTCACAGATACGCAGTATTTT. Translated, it gives CATSSPQGLTDTQYF.

There are many counts of this clone. V is TRBV2 and J is TRBJ1-5; 8 nucleotides line up with TRBD1. Germline loops: CDR1 SNHLY, CDR2 FYNNEI. CDR3 length: 13 residues. V shed 6 bases and J 5 bases; nucleotides not matched to a gene: 3. Written as DNA, the CDR3 is TGTGCCAGCAGGGACAGGGTCGATCAGCCCCAGCATTTT. This translates into CASRDRVDQPQHF.

This clone was found many times. The CDR3 region has the DNA TGTGCCAGCAGTGAAGCGGCCGGTCAAGAGACCCAGTACTTC. It is translated as CASSEAAGQETQYF. The V gene is TRBV6-1, the J gene TRBJ2-5; no firm D call. Trimming removed 0 bases from V and 2 bases from J, with 7 bases in between. The CDR3 runs 14 residues. Germline V CDR1 and CDR2: MNHNS, SASEGT.

This clone has a count of ten or more. This sequence joins TRBV6-4 and TRBJ2-7, with a possible D match to TRBD1 (6 bases). CDR3 length: 14 residues. Germline V gene sequence: CDR1 MRHNA, CDR2 SNTAGT. V was trimmed by 6 bases and J by 0 bases, leaving 12 bases between them. The CDR3 sequence is CASSQGPDSYEQYF. The CDR3 nucleotides read TGTGCCAGCAGCCAGGGGCCCGACTCCTACGAGCAGTACTTC.

This clone was seen ten or more times. The chain recombines TRBV12-3 or TRBV12-4 with TRBJ2-1; the D gene is possibly TRBD2 (7 bases). V shed 2 bases and J shed 7 bases, with 15 bases lying between them. The CDR3 contains 15 residues. CDR3 region: CASSLPGRGKNEQFF. The CDR3 bases are TGTGCCAGCAGTTTACCAGGGAGGGGGAAGAATGAGCAGTTCTTC.

Many counts were recorded for this clone. The V and J genes are TRBV2 and TRBJ2-2; D not resolved. V was pared by 5 bases and J by 6 bases, with 10 bases between. Germline CDR1 reads SNHLY; CDR2 reads FYNNEI. The CDR3 loop spans 13 amino acids. CDR3 in amino acids: CASSLQPSGELFF. CDR3 nucleotides: TGTGCCAGCAGTCTCCAGCCATCCGGGGAGCTGTTTTTT.

The J gene is TRBJ2-7, the V gene TRBV18; D remains unclear. The CDR3 has 17 residues. Trimming took off 2 bases at V and 2 bases at J, with 19 bases between the two ends. Germline V gene sequence: CDR1 KGHSH, CDR2 LQKENI. Here the CDR3 DNA reads TGTGCCAGCTCACCAGTGCCCTCGGGCCTTCTCGCCTACGAGCAGTACTTC. Amino acid sequence: CASSPVPSGLLAYEQYF.

This clone was recorded at least ten times. The CDR3 region has the DNA TGTGCCAGCAGCTTAGCGGGGGGATCAGGACAAGAGACCCAGTACTTC. Protein sequence: CASSLAGGSGQETQYF. J is TRBJ2-5 and V is TRBV7-9; a possible D gene is TRBD2 (6 bases). V lost 0 bases and J lost 2, with 13 bases in between. This CDR3 contains 16 residues. Per the germline V gene, CDR1 is SEHNR and CDR2 is FQNEAQ (reference sequence).

A few counts support this clone. The junction and the germline gene differ at one end; a read error may be behind it. The chain combines TRBV7-7 with TRBJ1-1; D ambiguous. The CDR3 consists of 13 residues. The germline CDR1 and CDR2 sequences are SSHAT and FNYEAQ (reference sequence). The CDR3 protein is CASSSAQNNEAFF. The CDR3 nucleotides are TGTGCTAGCAGCTCGGCCCAAAACAATGAAGCTTTCTTT. Supplemented by reference TRBV7-7 and TRBJ1-1, the full variable domain reads GAGVSQSPRYKVTKRGQDVTLRCDPISSHATLYWYQQALGQGPEFLTYFNYEAQPDKSGLPSDRFSAERPEGSISTLTIQRTEQRDSAMYRCASSSAQNNEAFFGQGTRLTVV.

This rearrangement joins TRBV19 to TRBJ2-7; tentative D call: TRBD2 (6 bases). V lost 3 bases, J lost 5 bases, and 23 bases lay in between. Germline CDR1 reads LNHDA; CDR2 reads SQIVND (reference sequence). CDR3 length: 17 residues. The DNA of the CDR3 is TGTGCCAGTAGTATGTTTTCCGTGTCTAGCGAGTTCAACGAGCAGTACTTC. Translated: CASSMFSVSSEFNEQYF.

This clone has ten or more counts. A much larger clone differs by one base, so this may be a read error. This rearrangement joins TRBV19 to TRBJ1-1; TRBD1 matches at 9 bases. This CDR3 has 15 amino acids. CDR1 and CDR2 from the germline V gene are LNHDA and SQIVND (reference sequence). The CDR3 DNA sequence: TGTGTCAGTAGTACACCGGGACAGGGAAGAACTGAAGCTTTCTTT. Translating it yields CVSSTPGQGRTEAFF. Combining the CDR3 with reference TRBV19 and TRBJ1-1 gives the whole variable domain DGGITQSPKYLFRKEGQNVTLSCEQNLNHDAMYWYRQDPGQGLRLIYYSQIVNDFQKGDIAEGYSVSREKKESFPLTVTSAQKNPTAFYLCVSSTPGQGRTEAFFGQGTRLTVV.

There are many counts of this clone. A much larger clone differs from this one at a single base, so this may be a read error. The chain uses TRBV20-1 and TRBJ1-3; D unclear. The CDR3 is 12 residues long. CDR1 and CDR2 (germline): DFQATT, SNEGSKA (reference sequence). The CDR3 protein is CSALLGGDTIYF. The CDR3 bases are TGCAGTGCTCTTCTAGGTGGAGACACCATATATTTT.

This clone appeared many times. The V and J genes are TRBV27 and TRBJ1-1, with D possibly being TRBD1 (5 bases). Trimming removed 3 bases from V and 2 bases from J, with 13 bases in between. Germline values: CDR1 MNHEY, CDR2 SMNVEV (reference sequence). The CDR3 runs 15 residues. The chain's CDR3 is CASSFVGRGNTEAFF. The DNA for the CDR3 is TGTGCCAGCAGTTTCGTGGGGAGGGGCAACACTGAAGCTTTCTTT.

This clone was observed at least ten times. A read error may account for a junction end that differs from germline. The chain links TRBV7-7 to TRBJ2-5, with 9 bases aligning to TRBD1. The CDR3 is 17 amino acids. CDR1 SSHAT and CDR2 FNYEAQ come from the germline V gene (reference sequence). The CDR3 protein is CASSLGRGQGWQETQYF. CDR3 coding DNA: TGTGCTAGCAGCTTAGGCAGGGGACAGGGTTGGCAAGAGACCCAGTACTTC.

By proportion, this clone is medium-sized. The chain recombines TRBV6-1 with TRBJ2-7, with TRBD1 matching over 9 bases. Germline-derived CDR1 and CDR2 are MNHNS and SASEGT. V lost 11 bases, J lost 3 bases, and 14 bases stayed unmatched. The CDR3 is 15 amino acids. The CDR3 bases are TGTGCCGGTCTTCCACAGGGGGCAGTTGTCTACGAGCAGTACTTC. It translates to CAGLPQGAVVYEQYF.

This clone showed up many times. The chain joins TRBV6-6 to TRBJ1-4; weak D call: TRBD1 (6 bases). This CDR3 has 17 amino acids. Trimming removed 0 bases at V and 3 bases at J, with 14 bases between. Germline V lookup: CDR1 MNHNY, CDR2 SVGAGI (reference sequence). The CDR3 protein is CASSYSRGGASNEKLFF. As DNA, the CDR3 is TGTGCCAGCAGTTACTCGAGGGGGGGCGCGTCTAATGAAAAACTGTTTTTT.

At least ten counts were recorded for this clone. The CDR3 reads CASSITWTGTRQETQYF. The DNA of the CDR3 is TGTGCCAGTAGTATTACCTGGACAGGGACGAGGCAAGAGACCCAGTACTTC. The V gene is TRBV19, the J gene TRBJ2-5; 8 bases align to TRBD1. V gave up 3 bases and J gave up 2 bases; unmatched junction bases: 11. The germline CDR1 and CDR2 sequences are LNHDA and SQIVND (reference sequence). The CDR3 loop spans 17 amino acids.